This TCR beta chain was profiled in a study of shared T cell receptors in the human thymus. The repertoire was sequenced with immunoSEQ multiplex PCR; TCRdb's copy has only in-frame clones and lacks some. This sample has some 660,000 clones; around 87% occur once, and the top ten carry roughly 0.0086%. The CDR3 has 14 amino acids. Germline lookup yields CDR1 SGDLS and CDR2 YYNGEE. Germline trimming cut 4 bases from V and 5 bases from J; bases unmatched to any gene: 6. This sample also belongs to another study, concerning human thymus T cells. From that study: Among the donors, all were healthy Finnish infants having corrective surgery for congenital heart defects. Thymus tissue for the work was resected from patients undergoing corrective heart surgery. Thymic as well as blood repertoires seemed to favor certain V and J genes unevenly. Reports from related research described highly overlapping thymic repertoires among unrelated individuals.

This TCR came from a boy under two years old with a congenital heart defect. Sequenced: thymocytes. The chain has TRBV9 and TRBJ2-5; TRBD1 aligns across 9 bases. CDR3 protein: CASSRTGVNETQYF. The DNA for the CDR3 is TGTGCCAGCAGCCGGACAGGGGTTAATGAGACCCAGTACTTC. Full variable domain (remainder filled in from reference TRBV9 and TRBJ2-5): DSGVTQTPKHLITATGQRVTLRCSPRSGDLSVYWYQQSLDQGLQFLIQYYNGEERAKGNILERFSAQQFPDLHSELNLSSLELGDSALYFCASSRTGVNETQYFGPGTRLLVL.